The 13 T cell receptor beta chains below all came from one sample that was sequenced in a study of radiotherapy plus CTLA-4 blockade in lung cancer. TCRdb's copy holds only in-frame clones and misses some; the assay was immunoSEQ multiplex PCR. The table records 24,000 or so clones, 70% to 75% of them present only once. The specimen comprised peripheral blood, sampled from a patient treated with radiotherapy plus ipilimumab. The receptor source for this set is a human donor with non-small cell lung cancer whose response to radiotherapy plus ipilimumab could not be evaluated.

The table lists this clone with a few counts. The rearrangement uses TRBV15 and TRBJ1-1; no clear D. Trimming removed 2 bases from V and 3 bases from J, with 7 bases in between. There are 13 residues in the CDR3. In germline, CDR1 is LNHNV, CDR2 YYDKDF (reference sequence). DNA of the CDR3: TGTGCCACCAGCAGATCAGTCTACACTGAAGCTTTCTTT. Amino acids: CATSRSVYTEAFF.

The CDR3 DNA follows: TGTGCCAGCAGCTGGCCGGGACAGGGCGATGAAAAACTGTTTTTT. Protein sequence: CASSWPGQGDEKLFF. The genes are TRBV6-6 and TRBJ1-4; TRBD1 matches 9 bases. The CDR3 sequence is 15 residues long. Germline V gene sequence: CDR1 MNHNY, CDR2 SVGAGI (reference sequence). J gave up 6 bases and V 6 bases, and 8 bases lay outside the gene matches.

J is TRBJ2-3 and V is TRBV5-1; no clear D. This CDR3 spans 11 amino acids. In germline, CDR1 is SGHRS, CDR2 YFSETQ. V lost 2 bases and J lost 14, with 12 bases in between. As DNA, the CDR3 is TGCGCCAGCAGCTTAGCCGGGTCGAGGTATTTT. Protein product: CASSLAGSRYF. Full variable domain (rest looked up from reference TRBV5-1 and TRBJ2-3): KAGVTQTPRYLIKTRGQQVTLSCSPISGHRSVSWYQQTPGQGLQFLFEYFSETQRNKGNFPGRFSGRQFSNSRSEMNVSTLELGDSALYLCASSLAGSRYFGPGTRLTVL.

The CDR3 DNA sequence: TGTGCTAGTGGAGCTAGCGGGAGATTCCCAGATACGCAGTATTTT. This encodes CASGASGRFPDTQYF. The chain is built from TRBV12-5 and TRBJ2-3; 10 bases map to TRBD2. V gave up 6 bases and J gave up 4 bases; unmatched junction bases: 7. The CDR3 extends over 15 amino acids. From germline, CDR1 is LGHNT and CDR2 FRNRAP.

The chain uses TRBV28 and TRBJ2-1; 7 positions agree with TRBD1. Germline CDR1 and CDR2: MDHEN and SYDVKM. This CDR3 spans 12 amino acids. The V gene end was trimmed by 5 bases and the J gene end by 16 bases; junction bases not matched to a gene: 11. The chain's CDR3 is CASSPGQVLPFF. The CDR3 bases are TGTGCCAGCAGTCCCGGACAGGTTCTCCCATTCTTC.

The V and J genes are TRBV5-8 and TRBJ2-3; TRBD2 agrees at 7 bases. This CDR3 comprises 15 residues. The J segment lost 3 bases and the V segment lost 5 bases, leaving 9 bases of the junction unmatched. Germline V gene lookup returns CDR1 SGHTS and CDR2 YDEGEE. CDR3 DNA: TGTGCCAGCAGTCGTGATGGGGGGGAGACAGATACGCAGTATTTT. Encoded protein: CASSRDGGETDTQYF.

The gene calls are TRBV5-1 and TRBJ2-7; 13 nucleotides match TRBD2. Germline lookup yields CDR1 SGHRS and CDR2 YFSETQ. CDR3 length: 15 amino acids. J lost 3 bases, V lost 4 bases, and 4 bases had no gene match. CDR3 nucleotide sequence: TGCGCCAGCAGCCAGGGACTAGCGGGACGCTACGAGCAGTACTTC. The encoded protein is CASSQGLAGRYEQYF.

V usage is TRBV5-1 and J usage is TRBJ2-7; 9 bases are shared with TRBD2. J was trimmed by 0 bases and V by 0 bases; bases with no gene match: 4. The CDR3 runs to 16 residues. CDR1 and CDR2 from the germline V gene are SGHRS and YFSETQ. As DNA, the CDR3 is TGCGCCAGCAGCTTGGAATCTAGCGGGGTCTCCTACGAGCAGTACTTC. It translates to CASSLESSGVSYEQYF. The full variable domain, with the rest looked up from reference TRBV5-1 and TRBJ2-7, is KAGVTQTPRYLIKTRGQQVTLSCSPISGHRSVSWYQQTPGQGLQFLFEYFSETQRNKGNFPGRFSGRQFSNSRSEMNVSTLELGDSALYLCASSLESSGVSYEQYFGPGTRLTVT.

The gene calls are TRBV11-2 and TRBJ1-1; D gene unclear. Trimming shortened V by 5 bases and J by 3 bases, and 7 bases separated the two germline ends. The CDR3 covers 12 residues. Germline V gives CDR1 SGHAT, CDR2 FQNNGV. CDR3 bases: TGTGCCAGCAGCCTGTACTACACTGAAGCTTTCTTT. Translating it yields CASSLYYTEAFF.

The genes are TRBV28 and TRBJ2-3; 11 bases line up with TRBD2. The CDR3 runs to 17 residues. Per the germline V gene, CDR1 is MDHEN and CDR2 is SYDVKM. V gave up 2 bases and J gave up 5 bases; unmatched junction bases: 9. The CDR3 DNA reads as TGTGCCAGCAGTTTAACTAGCGGGAGAGTTTTGTTAGATACGCAGTATTTT. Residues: CASSLTSGRVLLDTQYF.

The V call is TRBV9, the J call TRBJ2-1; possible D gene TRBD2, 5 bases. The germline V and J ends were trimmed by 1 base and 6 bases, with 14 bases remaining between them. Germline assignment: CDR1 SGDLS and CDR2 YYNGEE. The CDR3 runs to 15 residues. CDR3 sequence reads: CASSVSGGSSNEQFF. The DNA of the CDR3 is TGTGCCAGCAGCGTAAGCGGCGGAAGCTCCAATGAGCAGTTCTTC.

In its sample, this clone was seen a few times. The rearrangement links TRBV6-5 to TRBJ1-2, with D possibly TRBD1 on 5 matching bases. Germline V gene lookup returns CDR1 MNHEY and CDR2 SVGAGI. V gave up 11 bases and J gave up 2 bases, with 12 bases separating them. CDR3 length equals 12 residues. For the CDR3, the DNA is TGTGCCGCGGGGGTAGTAAACTATGGCTACACCTTC. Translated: CAAGVVNYGYTF.

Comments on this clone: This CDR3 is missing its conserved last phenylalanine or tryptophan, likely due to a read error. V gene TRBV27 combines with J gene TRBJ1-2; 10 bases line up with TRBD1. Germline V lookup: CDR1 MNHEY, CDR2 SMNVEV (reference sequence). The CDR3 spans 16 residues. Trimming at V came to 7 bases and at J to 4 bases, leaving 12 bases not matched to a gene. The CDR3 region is CASKRPGTGAPYGYTL. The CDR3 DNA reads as TGTGCCAGCAAGCGACCCGGGACAGGGGCCCCCTATGGCTACACCCTC.